This T cell receptor (beta chain) came from a study of regulatory T cells in long-lasting Graves disease. This clonotype was observed at least ten times. This CDR3 contains 15 residues. Trimming removed 1 base from V and 2 bases from J; junction bases left unmatched: 4. Germline V gene sequence: CDR1 MNHEY, CDR2 SMNVEV (reference sequence). As for time point: persistent/refractory GD, antithyroid drugs over 5 years with positive TRAb. The TCR library was made from RNA that had been extracted from PBMCs in TRIzol. A peripheral blood sample, approximately 10 milliliters in volume, was drawn into EDTA tubes. Investigators prepared the TCR beta libraries by applying iRepertoire HTBI primers and Arm-PCR of CDR3 regions. Per the original data handling: Sample data revealed 60 to 80 TRBV and over eleven TRBJ segments. Each CDR3 protein is one row after TCRdb ran MiXCR on the multiplex PCR reads. The V and J calls follow TCRdb's processing rather than the paper's. Among around 400,000 distinct CDR3 sequences listed, 21% were seen once.

Sequenced here: peripheral blood mononuclear cells (PBMCs), sampled when the disease was refractory, from a patient treated with antithyroid drugs. The clonotype originates from a female donor with Graves disease. The chain has TRBV27 and TRBJ1-1; TRBD1 matches 7 bases. The CDR3, as DNA: TGTGCCAGCAGTTTATTGCGGACAGGAAACACTGAAGCTTTCTTT. This translates into CASSLLRTGNTEAFF.